This T cell receptor beta chain is from a study of T cell responses to AZD1222 COVID-19 vaccine. Study-level results: Just 5 to 7 AZD1222 recipients tested seropositive at baseline.

A single count supports this clone. Its antigen remains unknown. Here immunoSEQ multiplex PCR was the method, and the copy in TCRdb shows in-frame clones only, minus some. Of approximately 80,000 clones in the sample, 70% to 90% were seen once. After removal of 3 bases from V and 5 bases from J, the junction contained 5 bases not matched to a gene. CDR1 is SGHAT and CDR2 is FQDESV in the germline V gene (reference sequence). The CDR3 extends over 14 amino acids. The source of this sequence is an adult in good health. The gene calls are TRBV11-1 and TRBJ1-1, with 8 bases aligning to TRBD1. The source material was peripheral blood, sampled on day 0 of AZD1222 vaccination. The CDR3 region has the DNA TGTGCCAGCAGCTTTCGACAGGGGAAAACTGAAGCTTTCTTT. This encodes CASSFRQGKTEAFF.